The 27 T cell receptor beta chains reported below all come from one sample, sequenced in a study of glioma-infiltrating T cells. The iRepertoire nested amplicon-rescue multiplex PCR amplified TCR alpha and beta CDR3s from RNA. TCRdb fed the multiplex PCR reads into MiXCR, producing one record per CDR3 protein. The table lists some 99,000 distinct CDR3 sequences, less than 30% of them singletons. The sequenced sample was glioma tissue, nonneoplastic brain tissue, or PBMCs (not recorded which). These receptors were taken from a human donor with low-grade glioma or glioblastoma, undergoing nonglioma brain surgery, or in good health (not recorded which).

Details on this clonotype: The junction does not match germline at one end; this may be a read error. The chain uses TRBV4-3 and TRBJ1-2; D not resolved. The CDR3 covers 13 residues. Germline CDR1 and CDR2: LGHNA and YSLEER. The CDR3 loop reads CSSSQGGGDGYTF. The CDR3 bases are TGCTCCAGCAGCCAAGGCGGTGGGGATGGCTACACCTTC.

This clonotype was observed at least ten times. This chain uses TRBV7-9 with TRBJ2-7; D unresolved. This CDR3 is 14 amino acids long. Trimming pared 6 bases from V and 2 bases from J, leaving 14 bases between. CDR1 is SEHNR and CDR2 is FQNEAQ in the germline V gene (reference sequence). The CDR3 loop is CASRYTGTAYEQYF. The CDR3 nucleotides are TGTGCCAGCAGATATACCGGCACAGCCTACGAGCAGTACTTC. Full variable domain (outside the CDR3, taken from reference TRBV7-9 and TRBJ2-7): DTGVSQNPRHKITKRGQNVTFRCDPISEHNRLYWYRQTLGQGPEFLTYFQNEAQLEKSRLLSDRFSAERPKGSFSTLEIQRTEQGDSAMYLCASRYTGTAYEQYFGPGTRLTVT.

This clonotype was recorded once. A much larger clone sits a single nucleotide away, making a read error possible. The rearrangement links TRBV7-6 to TRBJ2-1, with 7 positions matching TRBD2. V gave up 8 bases and J gave up 0 bases; unmatched junction bases: 4. The length of the CDR3 is 14 residues. The germline V gene encodes CDR1 SGHVS and CDR2 FNYEAQ. For the CDR3, the DNA is TGTGCCAGCGGCGGGGGACGCTCCTACAATGAGCAGTTCTTC. Its protein is CASGGGRSYNEQFF.

This clonotype was recorded many times. The CDR3 loop reads CATGVGASAYEQYF. CDR3 in DNA: TGTGCCACGGGGGTCGGAGCATCCGCCTACGAGCAGTACTTC. The chain recombines TRBV13 with TRBJ2-7; D perhaps matches TRBD2 (6 bases). The CDR3 is 14 amino acids. Germline values: CDR1 PRHDT, CDR2 FYEKMQ (reference sequence). The germline V and J ends were trimmed by 10 bases and 2 bases, with 18 bases remaining between them.

V is TRBV6-1 and J is TRBJ2-7, with D possibly TRBD2 on 6 matching bases. V lost 6 bases to trimming and J lost 3 bases, with 15 bases between them. CDR1 and CDR2 from the germline V gene are MNHNS and SASEGT. The CDR3 spans 14 residues. The CDR3 nucleotides read TGTGCCAGCAGCCGAGGGAGGAATTACTACGAGCAGTACTTC. The encoded protein is CASSRGRNYYEQYF.

This clonotype was counted many times. This chain joins TRBV7-2 and TRBJ2-3; TRBD1 aligns across 9 bases. This CDR3 is built from 15 residues. V lost 1 base, J lost 5 bases, and 4 bases stayed unmatched. The germline V gene encodes CDR1 SGHTA and CDR2 FQGNSA. The CDR3 region has the DNA TGTGCCAGCAGCTTAGGCGGGACAGGGATAGATACGCAGTATTTT. This encodes CASSLGGTGIDTQYF.

V and J are TRBV11-2 and TRBJ2-1, with D perhaps given as TRBD1 or TRBD2 (7 bases each). Germline V CDR1 and CDR2: SGHAT, FQNNGV. This CDR3 region has 18 residues. V lost 1 base and J lost 3, with 19 bases in between. This chain's CDR3 is CASSLGGVAGGDYNEQFF. The CDR3 coding sequence is TGTGCCAGCAGCTTAGGTGGGGTCGCAGGGGGGGACTACAATGAGCAGTTCTTC.

V and J are TRBV12-3 or TRBV12-4 and TRBJ1-5, with D possibly being TRBD1 (6 bases). The CDR3 loop spans 14 amino acids. The germline V and J ends were trimmed by 6 bases and 6 bases, with 15 bases remaining between them. The CDR3 DNA sequence: TGTGCCAGCAGCCCCACAGGGTCGCCTCAGCCCCAGCATTTT. It specifies CASSPTGSPQPQHF.

This clonotype was seen repeatedly, ten times or more. The chain is built from TRBV27 and TRBJ1-1; 8 nucleotides align to TRBD1. The CDR3 runs 17 residues. J gave up 0 bases and V 4 bases, and 10 bases lay outside the gene matches. Germline V gene lookup returns CDR1 MNHEY and CDR2 SMNVEV (reference sequence). The CDR3 spells CASSSPGQDGMNTEAFF. The CDR3 DNA is TGTGCCAGCAGTTCCCCGGGACAGGACGGGATGAACACTGAAGCTTTCTTT.

The rearrangement uses TRBV9 and TRBJ2-7; the D gene is possibly TRBD1 (5 bases). V lost 0 bases to trimming and J lost 1 base, with 14 bases between them. Germline CDR1 reads SGDLS; CDR2 reads YYNGEE. The CDR3 has 16 residues. Here the CDR3 DNA reads TGTGCCAGCAGCGTAGAGGGGCGGTTTGCTTCCTACGAGCAGTACTTC. Translating gives CASSVEGRFASYEQYF.

The genes are TRBV7-3 and TRBJ2-7; D is tentatively TRBD1 or TRBD2 (5 bases each). Germline V gives CDR1 SGHTA, CDR2 FQGTGA. The ends were cut back, 4 bases at V and 4 bases at J, with 11 bases in the middle. This CDR3 has 13 residues. The CDR3 DNA reads TGTGCCAGCAGCTCCCCGGGGCCGTACGAGCAGTACTTC. The encoded protein is CASSSPGPYEQYF.

As to this clonotype: A much larger clone differs by one base, so this may be a read error. The V gene is TRBV4-1, the J gene TRBJ1-2; the match to TRBD1 covers 8 bases. The CDR3 runs to 16 residues. Germline lookup yields CDR1 MGHRA and CDR2 YSYEKL. Here the CDR3 DNA reads TGCGCCAGCATCCAAGATCCTCGGACAGGGAATGAAGGCTACACCTTC. Protein sequence: CASIQDPRTGNEGYTF.

This clonotype was seen ten or more times. V gene TRBV6-5 combines with J gene TRBJ2-1, with TRBD2 matching over 9 bases. Unmatched junction bases numbered 9, after V lost 2 bases and J lost 7 bases. The CDR3 length is 16 residues. From germline, CDR1 is MNHEY and CDR2 SVGAGI. CDR3 sequence (DNA): TGTGCCAGCAGTTACAGAGGGCCTAGCGGGGTTAATGAGCAGTTCTTC. This encodes CASSYRGPSGVNEQFF.

The chain is built from TRBV5-1 and TRBJ2-5; D unclear. The V end lost 5 bases, the J end lost 0 bases, and 14 bases lay between the germline ends. The germline CDR1 and CDR2 sequences are SGHRS and YFSETQ. This CDR3 is 15 amino acids long. The CDR3 DNA is TGCGCCAGCAGGTTACCGCAGACCTACCAAGAGACCCAGTACTTC. Translated: CASRLPQTYQETQYF. Full variable domain (rest looked up from reference TRBV5-1 and TRBJ2-5): KAGVTQTPRYLIKTRGQQVTLSCSPISGHRSVSWYQQTPGQGLQFLFEYFSETQRNKGNFPGRFSGRQFSNSRSEMNVSTLELGDSALYLCASRLPQTYQETQYFGPGTRLLVL.

This clonotype has ten or more counts. The chain is built from TRBV29-1 and TRBJ1-1; 7 positions agree with TRBD1. Germline CDR1 SQVTM, CDR2 ANQGSEA. V lost 6 bases and J lost 1; bases outside the gene matches: 5. This CDR3 region has 13 residues. CDR3: CSVWTGQNTEAFF. DNA for the CDR3: TGCAGCGTGTGGACAGGCCAGAACACTGAAGCTTTCTTT.

This clonotype has at least ten counts. J is TRBJ1-5 and V is TRBV20-1; possibly TRBD1 for D (6 bases). CDR3 length: 13 residues. Germline loops: CDR1 DFQATT, CDR2 SNEGSKA (reference sequence). Trimming took off 1 base at V and 3 bases at J, with 7 bases between the two ends. The CDR3 loop is CSARGQVNQPQHF. CDR3 DNA: TGCAGTGCTAGAGGACAGGTCAATCAGCCCCAGCATTTT.

This clonotype showed up many times. This sequence joins TRBV24-1 and TRBJ1-2, with 9 positions matching TRBD1. In germline, CDR1 is KGHDR, CDR2 SFDVKD. The length of the CDR3 is 13 residues. V was clipped by 7 bases and J by 6 bases; unmatched bases: 5. CDR3 in DNA: TGTGCCACCAGGGGACAGGGTTTCGATGGCTACACCTTC. Protein product: CATRGQGFDGYTF.

The table lists this clonotype with a few counts. This rearrangement joins TRBV2 to TRBJ2-7; TRBD1 agrees at 11 bases. J lost 5 bases, V lost 8 bases, and 11 bases had no gene match. Germline loops: CDR1 SNHLY, CDR2 FYNNEI. The CDR3 totals 15 residues. CDR3 protein: CASFGPGQGVHEQYF. As DNA, the CDR3 is TGTGCCAGCTTTGGCCCGGGACAGGGGGTCCACGAGCAGTACTTC.

This clonotype was seen at least ten times. This sequence joins TRBV28 and TRBJ2-7; D not certain. The germline gives CDR1 MDHEN, CDR2 SYDVKM. The CDR3 extends over 12 amino acids. V was clipped by 3 bases and J by 7 bases, with 10 bases between them. DNA of the CDR3: TGTGCCAGCAGTTTGGTCAGCCGTGAGCAGTACTTC. Translated: CASSLVSREQYF.

This clonotype was counted at least ten times. CDR3 sequence reads: CASSSSGQQSYSNQPQHF. The DNA for the CDR3 is TGTGCCAGCAGCTCGTCGGGACAGCAGAGTTATAGCAATCAGCCCCAGCATTTT. The J gene is TRBJ1-5, the V gene TRBV7-2, with 7 bases matching TRBD1. The germline CDR1 and CDR2 sequences are SGHTA and FQGNSA. This CDR3 is built from 18 residues. V trimming: 4 bases; J trimming: 0 bases; junction bases outside the gene matches: 12.

Details on this clonotype: Its ends do not fully match the called genes, so a read error is possible. The genes are TRBV2 and TRBJ1-5, with TRBD1 as a possible D gene (5 bases). The CDR3 consists of 13 residues. Germline values: CDR1 SNHLY, CDR2 FYNNEI. CDR3: CASRRDSNKPQHF. CDR3 coding DNA: TGTGCCAGCAGACGCGACAGCAATAAGCCCCAGCATTTT. The whole variable domain, remainder taken from reference TRBV2 and TRBJ1-5, is EPEVTQTPSHQVTQMGQEVILRCVPISNHLYFYWYRQILGQKVEFLVSFYNNEISEKSEIFDDQFSVERPDGSNFTLKIRSTKLEDSAMYFCASRRDSNKPQHFGDGTRLSIL.

This clonotype was recorded at least ten times. The J gene is TRBJ2-7, the V gene TRBV7-2; D is uncertain. The CDR3 length is 12 residues. Germline V lookup: CDR1 SGHTA, CDR2 FQGNSA. Trimming took 7 bases from V and 2 from J, leaving 9 bases between them. For the CDR3, the DNA is TGTGCCAGCATGGCAGGACCCTACGAGCAGTACTTC. Amino acid sequence: CASMAGPYEQYF.

The table lists this clonotype with many counts. This chain joins TRBV6-1 and TRBJ2-1; D unresolved. This CDR3 is built from 12 residues. The ends were cut back, 5 bases at V and 14 bases at J, with 16 bases in the middle. CDR1 and CDR2 (germline): MNHNS, SASEGT. The CDR3 loop is CASSTATNAEFF. CDR3 nucleotides: TGTGCCAGCAGTACCGCTACCAACGCCGAGTTCTTC.

This clonotype has a count of ten or more. The chain joins TRBV7-8 to TRBJ2-5; perhaps TRBD1 as D (5 bases). Trimming removed 5 bases from V and 5 bases from J, with 24 bases in between. The CDR3 is 17 amino acids. The germline V gene encodes CDR1 SGHVS and CDR2 FQNEAQ. The CDR3, as DNA: TGTGCCAGCAGCCCTACAAGGGGCAGCGCCCTCGAGGAGACCCAGTACTTC. It yields the protein CASSPTRGSALEETQYF.

This clonotype was detected ten times or more. V usage is TRBV7-3 and J usage is TRBJ2-5; tentative D call: TRBD1 (7 bases). CDR1 and CDR2 from the germline V gene are SGHTA and FQGTGA. Trimming removed 6 bases from V and 2 bases from J, with 16 bases in between. The CDR3 covers 15 residues. The chain's CDR3 is CASRPGGTPQETQYF. The CDR3 nucleotides are TGTGCCAGCAGGCCAGGGGGGACCCCTCAAGAGACCCAGTACTTC.

This clonotype was detected many times. V and J are TRBV15 and TRBJ2-1; D possibly corresponds to TRBD2 (5 bases). The CDR3 sequence is 12 residues long. The V end was cut by 0 bases, the J end by 9 bases, with 6 bases between. The V gene's germline CDR1 is LNHNV and CDR2 YYDKDF (reference sequence). CDR3 in amino acids: CATSRDRGEQFF. The CDR3 DNA reads TGTGCCACCAGCAGAGATCGGGGTGAGCAGTTCTTC.

This clonotype was detected ten times or more. This sequence joins TRBV7-2 and TRBJ2-5, with D possibly TRBD2 on 6 matching bases. The CDR3 sequence is 13 residues long. Germline CDR1 is SGHTA and CDR2 is FQGNSA. The V gene lost 2 bases and the J gene lost 4 bases, with 8 bases spanning the gap. CDR3 loop: CASSLRGRETQYF. CDR3 nucleotide sequence: TGTGCCAGCAGCTTACGGGGGAGAGAGACCCAGTACTTC. Drawing the rest from reference TRBV7-2 and TRBJ2-5, the complete variable domain is GAGVSQSPSNKVTEKGKDVELRCDPISGHTALYWYRQSLGQGLEFLIYFQGNSAPDKSGLPSDRFSAERTGGSVSTLTIQRTQQEDSAVYLCASSLRGRETQYFGPGTRLLVL.